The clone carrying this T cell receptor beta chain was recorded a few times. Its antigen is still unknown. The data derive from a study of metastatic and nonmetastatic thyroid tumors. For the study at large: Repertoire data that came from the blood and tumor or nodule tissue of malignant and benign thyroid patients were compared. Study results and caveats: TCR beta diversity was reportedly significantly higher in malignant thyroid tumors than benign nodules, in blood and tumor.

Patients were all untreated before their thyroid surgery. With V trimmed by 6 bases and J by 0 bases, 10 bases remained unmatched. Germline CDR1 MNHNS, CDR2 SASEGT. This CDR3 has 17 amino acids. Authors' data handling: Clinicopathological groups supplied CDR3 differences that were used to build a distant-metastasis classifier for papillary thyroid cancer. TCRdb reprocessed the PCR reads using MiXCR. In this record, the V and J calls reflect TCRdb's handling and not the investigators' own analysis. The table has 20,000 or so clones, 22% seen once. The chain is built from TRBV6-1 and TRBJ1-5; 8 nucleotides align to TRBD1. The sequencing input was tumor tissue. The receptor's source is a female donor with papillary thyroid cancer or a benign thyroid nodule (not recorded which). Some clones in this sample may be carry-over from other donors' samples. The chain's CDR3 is CASSAWTGLDSNQPQHF. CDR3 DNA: TGTGCCAGCAGCGCATGGACAGGGCTTGATAGCAATCAGCCCCAGCATTTT.